The 21 T cell receptor beta chains below come from one sample, sequenced in a study of blood T cell repertoires in COVID-19. Generated by immunoSEQ multiplex PCR, the TCRdb table keeps only in-frame clones and is missing some. The sample has about 320,000 clones; more than 85% are singletons. Material: PBMCs or T cells enriched from blood (not recorded which). The receptors were sampled from a woman between 25 and 40 years old who had been exposed to COVID-19.

The chain is built from TRBV7-9 and TRBJ2-4; 10 bases fit TRBD1. There are 14 residues in the CDR3. Germline V gene lookup returns CDR1 SEHNR and CDR2 FQNEAQ (reference sequence). J was trimmed by 6 bases and V by 5 bases; bases with no gene match: 4. DNA for the CDR3: TGTGCCAGCAGCCCCGGGGACAGGGGAAACATTCAGTACTTC. It translates to CASSPGDRGNIQYF.

This chain joins TRBV21-1 and TRBJ2-2; TRBD1 is the table's D call, not checked against the DNA. TRBV21-1 is classified as a pseudogene. The length of the CDR3 is 16 residues. The CDR3 coding sequence is TGTGCCAGCAGCGCGTTGACAGGGGACGGAACCGGGGAGCTGTTTTTT. Translation gives CASSALTGDGTGELFF.

The gene calls are TRBV2 and TRBJ2-7; 10 positions match TRBD2. V gave up 7 bases and J gave up 5 bases; unmatched junction bases: 8. The CDR3 length is 14 residues. CDR1 and CDR2 from the germline V gene are SNHLY and FYNNEI. Written as DNA, the CDR3 is TGTGCCAGCAAAGCGGGGGGGCGCGTCAACGAGCAGTACTTC. Its protein product is CASKAGGRVNEQYF.

V is TRBV4-3 and J is TRBJ1-2; 10 nucleotides align to TRBD1. This CDR3 has 15 amino acids. Germline values: CDR1 LGHNA, CDR2 YSLEER. V lost 3 bases and J lost 2; bases outside the gene matches: 3. CDR3 sequence: CASSQMDRGNYGYTF. For the CDR3, the DNA is TGCGCCAGCAGCCAGATGGACAGGGGGAACTATGGCTACACCTTC.

CDR3 bases: TGTGCTAGTGGTCCAGGGGCCCCGAATGGCTACACCTTC. Protein: CASGPGAPNGYTF. This sequence joins TRBV12-5 and TRBJ1-2, with a weak D call TRBD1 (6 bases). Trimming removed 5 bases at V and 6 bases at J, with 13 bases between. From germline, CDR1 is LGHNT and CDR2 FRNRAP. This CDR3 has 13 amino acids.

The V and J genes are TRBV4-1 and TRBJ1-1; D remains ambiguous. This CDR3 region has 13 residues. V was trimmed by 6 bases and J by 7 bases, leaving 15 bases between them. Per germline, CDR1 MGHRA and CDR2 YSYEKL. As DNA, the CDR3 is TGCGCCAGCAGACAAACAAGAGGGTTTGAAGCTTTCTTT. Amino acids: CASRQTRGFEAFF.

The chain has TRBV3-1 (or the pseudogene TRBV3-2) and TRBJ2-2; D perhaps matches TRBD2 (5 bases). V was cut by 1 base and J by 1 base, with 13 bases left in between. The CDR3 consists of 17 residues. Germline values: CDR1 LGHDT, CDR2 YNNKEL (reference sequence). CDR3 sequence reads: CASSQGSAAGNTGELFF. DNA for the CDR3: TGTGCCAGCAGCCAAGGGTCTGCGGCGGGGAACACCGGGGAGCTGTTTTTT.

The rearrangement joins TRBV11-2 to TRBJ1-4, with D unclear. Trimming left V 1 base short and J 0 bases short, with 9 bases between. Per germline, CDR1 SGHAT and CDR2 FQNNGV. There are 16 residues in the CDR3. DNA for the CDR3: TGTGCCAGCAGCTTAGGCCTGGCACCAACTAATGAAAAACTGTTTTTT. It translates to CASSLGLAPTNEKLFF.

V gene TRBV3-1 (or the pseudogene TRBV3-2) combines with J gene TRBJ1-1; D gene unclear. Trimming left V 5 bases short and J 4 bases short, with 5 bases between. Germline CDR1 and CDR2: LGHDT and YNNKEL (reference sequence). The CDR3 contains 11 residues. Here the CDR3 reads CASSSVTEAFF. CDR3 DNA: TGTGCCAGCAGCTCCGTCACTGAAGCTTTCTTT.

The CDR3 region is CASSLIPVQETQYF. For the CDR3, the DNA is TGTGCCAGCAGCTTAATCCCCGTCCAAGAGACCCAGTACTTC. The rearrangement links TRBV11-2 to TRBJ2-5; D uncertain. The CDR3 length is 14 residues. Between the trimmed V and J ends, which lost 2 bases and 1 base, there was a span of 8 bases. CDR1 and CDR2 from the germline V gene are SGHAT and FQNNGV.

There are a few counts of this clone. The chain employs TRBV7-3 and TRBJ2-1, with 9 positions matching TRBD2. The CDR3 runs 15 residues. Per germline, CDR1 SGHTA and CDR2 FQGTGA. The V gene end was trimmed by 5 bases and the J gene end by 2 bases; junction bases not matched to a gene: 4. CDR3 sequence reads: CASSRGGAAYNEQFF. CDR3 in DNA: TGTGCCAGCAGCCGCGGGGGGGCCGCCTACAATGAGCAGTTCTTC.

The chain employs TRBV6-5 and TRBJ1-2; D is perhaps TRBD1 (6 bases). The V gene's germline CDR1 is MNHEY and CDR2 SVGAGI. V dropped 4 bases and J dropped 6 bases, with 18 bases sitting between them. CDR3 size: 15 residues. CDR3 DNA sequence: TGTGCCAGCAGTTTCGCCTTCGGGGGGCTGGATGGCTACACCTTC. It codes for CASSFAFGGLDGYTF.

The CDR3: CASSWDWDEQYF. The DNA of the CDR3 is TGTGCCAGCAGTTGGGACTGGGACGAGCAGTACTTC. This chain connects TRBV12-3 or TRBV12-4 to TRBJ2-7, with D perhaps matching TRBD2 (6 bases). Trimming stripped 4 bases from V and 5 bases from J, with 9 bases between. The CDR3 is 12 amino acids.

This sequence joins TRBV18 and TRBJ1-6; the D gene is possibly TRBD1 (5 bases). Germline V gives CDR1 KGHSH, CDR2 LQKENI. Trimming stripped 0 bases from V and 7 bases from J, with 13 bases between. The CDR3 totals 16 residues. The CDR3 loop is CASSPPGRPFNSPLHF. The CDR3 DNA reads TGTGCCAGCTCACCACCGGGGCGCCCGTTCAATTCACCCCTCCACTTT.

The chain joins TRBV7-6 to TRBJ1-6; weak D call: TRBD1 (6 bases). The CDR3 contains 16 residues. Germline CDR1 and CDR2: SGHVS and FNYEAQ. Between the trimmed V and J ends, which lost 4 bases and 0 bases, there was a span of 10 bases. In DNA, the CDR3 is TGTGCCAGCAGCTCCGGACAGAGCTCCTATAATTCACCCCTCCACTTT. This sequence encodes CASSSGQSSYNSPLHF.

The gene calls are TRBV20-1 and TRBJ2-7; maybe TRBD1 (5 bases). The CDR3 contains 12 residues. V was trimmed by 3 bases and J by 5 bases, leaving 11 bases between them. Germline loops: CDR1 DFQATT, CDR2 SNEGSKA (reference sequence). The CDR3 sequence is CSASLGLDEQYF. The CDR3 DNA is TGCAGTGCTAGTTTGGGGCTCGACGAGCAGTACTTC.

V gene TRBV5-4 combines with J gene TRBJ2-3; 8 bases map to TRBD2. Germline CDR1 SGHNT, CDR2 YYREEE (reference sequence). The V and J ends lost 2 bases and 5 bases, in that order; junction bases with no gene match: 7. CDR3 length equals 15 residues. The DNA for the CDR3 is TGTGCCAGCAGCTTTGACGGACTAGCCGGAGATACGCAGTATTTT. The encoded protein is CASSFDGLAGDTQYF.

V and J are TRBV18 and TRBJ1-4; 7 bases agree with TRBD1. V gave up 5 bases and J gave up 3 bases; unmatched junction bases: 3. Germline CDR1 and CDR2: KGHSH and LQKENI. This CDR3 is built from 14 residues. In DNA, the CDR3 is TGTGCCAGCTCAAGGGACAGATCTAATGAAAAACTGTTTTTT. Translating gives CASSRDRSNEKLFF. The entire variable domain, with the rest obtained from reference TRBV18 and TRBJ1-4, is as follows: NAGVMQNPRHLVRRRGQEARLRCSPMKGHSHVYWYRQLPEEGLKFMVYLQKENIIDESGMPKERFSAEFPKEGPSILRIQQVVRGDSAAYFCASSRDRSNEKLFFGSGTQLSVL.

This clone was seen once. This sequence joins TRBV7-9 and TRBJ2-3; 9 bases are a match to TRBD1. In germline, CDR1 is SEHNR, CDR2 FQNEAQ (reference sequence). With 1 base clipped from V and 5 bases from J, the junction kept 10 bases outside the gene matches. The CDR3 extends over 17 amino acids. The CDR3, as DNA: TGTGCCAGCAGCTTAGTGGGACAGGGAGGATTCGGAGATACGCAGTATTTT. Its protein is CASSLVGQGGFGDTQYF.

This clone was observed once. V usage is TRBV5-4 and J usage is TRBJ1-6, with D hard to call. The CDR3 loop spans 14 amino acids. Germline assignment: CDR1 SGHNT and CDR2 YYREEE (reference sequence). The ends were cut back, 4 bases at V and 8 bases at J, with 13 bases in the middle. This chain's CDR3 is CASSPHRLDSPLHF. In DNA form, the CDR3 reads TGTGCCAGCAGCCCACACCGCCTCGATTCACCCCTCCACTTT.

The chain has TRBV5-1 and TRBJ1-6; TRBD1 might be the D (5 bases). CDR3 length: 16 residues. V was shortened by 4 bases and J by 4 bases, with 15 bases between the two germline ends. Germline-derived CDR1 and CDR2 are SGHRS and YFSETQ. The CDR3: CASSLSGVLYNSPLHF. The CDR3 coding sequence is TGCGCCAGCAGCCTCTCGGGGGTCCTATATAATTCACCCCTCCACTTT.